This passage covers 26 T cell receptor beta chains from one sample sequenced in a study of identical twins. TCRdb fed the 5' RACE reads into MiXCR, producing one record per CDR3 protein. The sample gives some 500,000 distinct CDR3 sequences, around 14% of which show up once; around 0.48% is in the top ten. This same sample was also part of a study on yellow fever vaccine responses in identical twins.

Sequenced sample: CD4+ T cells sorted from blood. The receptors come from a woman between 18 and 30 years old in good health.

This clonotype was seen at least ten times. This chain joins TRBV11-2 and TRBJ2-7; 8 positions match TRBD1. Germline V gene sequence: CDR1 SGHAT, CDR2 FQNNGV. This CDR3 has 14 residues. V lost 2 bases, J lost 9 bases, and 9 bases stayed unmatched. The chain's CDR3 is CASSLLTGDRRQYF. The DNA of the CDR3 is TGTGCCAGCAGCTTATTAACAGGGGACAGGCGGCAGTACTTC.

The J gene is TRBJ2-7, the V gene TRBV28, with 11 nucleotides matching TRBD2. The V gene's germline CDR1 is MDHEN and CDR2 SYDVKM. The V and J ends lost 4 bases and 3 bases, in that order; junction bases with no gene match: 5. The CDR3 length is 15 residues. DNA for the CDR3: TGTGCCAGCAGTTCTCCGGGACTAGCGGTCTACGAGCAGTACTTC. It translates to CASSSPGLAVYEQYF.

The V call is TRBV15, the J call TRBJ2-2, with D unclear. Trimming stripped 0 bases from V and 0 bases from J, with 5 bases between. Germline V gene data show CDR1 as LNHNV and CDR2 as YYDKDF (reference sequence). The CDR3 runs to 15 residues. The CDR3 spells CATSRDRTNTGELFF. In DNA, the CDR3 is TGTGCCACCAGCAGAGACAGGACGAACACCGGGGAGCTGTTTTTT.

This clonotype was detected many times. The chain employs TRBV5-1 and TRBJ2-2, with D tentatively TRBD1 or TRBD2 (5 bases each). The V end was cut by 4 bases, the J end by 4 bases, with 8 bases between. This CDR3 spans 13 amino acids. Looked up from germline, CDR1 is SGHRS and CDR2 is YFSETQ. CDR3 residues: CASSPGRTGELFF. CDR3 in DNA: TGCGCCAGCAGCCCGGGGCGCACCGGGGAGCTGTTTTTT.

The rearrangement uses TRBV20-1 and TRBJ2-4; D gene uncertain. Trimming left V 5 bases short and J 7 bases short, with 12 bases between. Germline values: CDR1 DFQATT, CDR2 SNEGSKA (reference sequence). The CDR3 is 12 amino acids. The CDR3 bases are TGCAGTGCTCTGGGCCTTGGGAACATTCAGTACTTC. This codes for CSALGLGNIQYF.

The V gene is TRBV28, the J gene TRBJ2-7, with D uncertain. The germline V gene encodes CDR1 MDHEN and CDR2 SYDVKM. V was pared by 3 bases and J by 2 bases, with 20 bases between. The CDR3 length is 17 residues. CDR3 nucleotides: TGTGCCAGCAGTTTGGGTCATCCGGGTTTCGAGACCTACGAGCAGTACTTC. It specifies CASSLGHPGFETYEQYF.

The chain combines TRBV6-1 with TRBJ2-2, with TRBD2 matching over 12 bases. The CDR3 is made up of 18 amino acids. The junction had 8 bases not matched to a gene; V was cut back by 6 bases and J by 0 bases. Per germline, CDR1 MNHNS and CDR2 SASEGT. The CDR3: CASRTETSGGANTGELFF. Here the CDR3 DNA reads TGTGCCAGCAGAACCGAGACTAGCGGGGGTGCGAACACCGGGGAGCTGTTTTTT.

This clonotype was detected many times. The J gene is TRBJ2-5, the V gene TRBV20-1; the match to TRBD2 covers 9 bases. This CDR3 spans 17 amino acids. The junction had 12 bases not matched to a gene; V was cut back by 3 bases and J by 1 base. Germline CDR1 and CDR2: DFQATT and SNEGSKA (reference sequence). The CDR3 loop is CSASRERRTSAQETQYF. CDR3 sequence (DNA): TGCAGTGCTAGTAGGGAGAGGAGGACTAGCGCCCAAGAGACCCAGTACTTC.

This clonotype was seen many times. The gene calls are TRBV29-1 and TRBJ2-3; no clear D. CDR1 SQVTM and CDR2 ANQGSEA come from the germline V gene. The CDR3 loop spans 16 amino acids. Between the trimmed V and J ends, which lost 1 base and 0 bases, there was a span of 14 bases. The CDR3 is CSVEGPAASSTDTQYF. CDR3 bases: TGCAGCGTTGAAGGTCCGGCAGCCAGTAGCACAGATACGCAGTATTTT.

This clonotype was detected many times. The chain uses TRBV7-2 and TRBJ1-2; D may be TRBD1 (6 bases). Germline V CDR1 and CDR2: SGHTA, FQGNSA. V was pared by 0 bases and J by 3 bases, with 11 bases between. This CDR3 has 15 residues. For the CDR3, the DNA is TGTGCCAGCAGCTTAGCCGCCAGGGGCCACTATGGCTACACCTTC. Protein: CASSLAARGHYGYTF. The full variable domain, rest sourced from reference TRBV7-2 and TRBJ1-2, is GAGVSQSPSNKVTEKGKDVELRCDPISGHTALYWYRQSLGQGLEFLIYFQGNSAPDKSGLPSDRFSAERTGGSVSTLTIQRTQQEDSAVYLCASSLAARGHYGYTFGSGTRLTVV.

V and J are TRBV29-1 and TRBJ2-5; TRBD1 aligns across 7 bases. Germline V gene lookup returns CDR1 SQVTM and CDR2 ANQGSEA. The CDR3 spans 12 residues. Germline trimming cut 6 bases from V and 9 bases from J; bases unmatched to any gene: 10. This CDR3 is CSVFRQGRAQYF. DNA for the CDR3: TGCAGCGTCTTCAGACAGGGTAGGGCCCAGTACTTC.

The chain recombines TRBV7-2 with TRBJ1-2, with a tentative D call TRBD1 (5 bases). Deletions cut 3 bases from V and 7 bases from J, with 9 bases between. Germline loops: CDR1 SGHTA, CDR2 FQGNSA. This CDR3 spans 12 amino acids. The CDR3 loop reads CASSFPGSGYTF. In DNA form, the CDR3 reads TGTGCCAGCAGCTTTCCAGGGTCTGGCTACACCTTC.

This clonotype has ten or more counts. The chain joins TRBV4-3 to TRBJ2-1, with 12 bases aligning to TRBD1. The CDR3 contains 16 residues. Germline V lookup: CDR1 LGHNA, CDR2 YSLEER. J gave up 10 bases and V 2 bases, and 9 bases lay outside the gene matches. CDR3 sequence: CASSQLPGQGAWEQFF. DNA for the CDR3: TGCGCCAGCAGCCAACTTCCGGGACAGGGGGCATGGGAGCAGTTCTTC.

The V call is TRBV18, the J call TRBJ2-3; no clear D. The V end lost 3 bases, the J end lost 1 base, and 8 bases lay between the germline ends. This CDR3 has 14 amino acids. Germline values: CDR1 KGHSH, CDR2 LQKENI. As DNA, the CDR3 is TGTGCCAGCTCACCCCAGGTCGGCACAGATACGCAGTATTTT. Its protein is CASSPQVGTDTQYF.

The chain couples TRBV21-1 to TRBJ2-7; the table calls TRBD2, which could not be checked here. TRBV21-1 is given as a pseudogene. This CDR3 region has 16 residues. The CDR3 sequence: CASSMTSVPSSYEQYF. CDR3 DNA sequence: TGTGCCAGCAGCATGACTAGCGTCCCGAGCTCCTACGAGCAGTACTTC.

This clonotype was observed a handful of times. The V and J genes are TRBV5-5 and TRBJ2-5; no clear D. Trimming pared 4 bases from V and 5 bases from J, leaving 9 bases between. This CDR3 has 12 amino acids. Germline lookup yields CDR1 SGHKS and CDR2 YYEKEE (reference sequence). The CDR3 nucleotides are TGTGCCAGCAGCACGACACTGGAGACCCAGTACTTC. Translating gives CASSTTLETQYF.

This clonotype was counted only a few times. In nucleotides, the CDR3 is TGTGCCAGCAGCTTACCCCGACGCCCCTACAATGAGCAGTTCTTC. As protein: CASSLPRRPYNEQFF. The V gene is TRBV11-2, the J gene TRBJ2-1; D unclear. The CDR3 spans 15 residues. Germline loops: CDR1 SGHAT, CDR2 FQNNGV. The germline V and J ends were trimmed by 2 bases and 2 bases, with 10 bases remaining between them.

This clonotype occurred a few times. This sequence joins TRBV7-9 and TRBJ2-1, with TRBD1 identical over 7 bases. Trimming cost V 7 bases and J 6 bases; bases outside gene matches: 18. Germline V CDR1 and CDR2: SEHNR, FQNEAQ (reference sequence). The length of the CDR3 is 17 residues. CDR3 in amino acids: CASTSPPGEGASNEQFF. CDR3 DNA: TGTGCCAGCACCTCCCCCCCCGGAGAGGGGGCAAGCAATGAGCAGTTCTTC.

The gene calls are TRBV29-1 and TRBJ2-1; 9 bases match TRBD2. This CDR3 region has 16 residues. V gave up 6 bases and J gave up 9 bases; unmatched junction bases: 18. Germline V gene sequence: CDR1 SQVTM, CDR2 ANQGSEA. DNA of the CDR3: TGCAGCGTCCGTGATAGCGGGAGCAGTTTTGGAGGTGAGCAGTTCTTC. Translated, it gives CSVRDSGSSFGGEQFF.

This clonotype turned up a few times. V and J are TRBV27 and TRBJ2-3, with a tentative D call TRBD1 (5 bases). The CDR3 is made up of 14 amino acids. Trimming stripped 8 bases from V and 0 bases from J, with 12 bases between. Germline V gene data show CDR1 as MNHEY and CDR2 as SMNVEV (reference sequence). CDR3 nucleotide sequence: TGTGCCAGCTGGGGCGGACGCAGCACAGATACGCAGTATTTT. It translates to CASWGGRSTDTQYF.

The chain links TRBV19 to TRBJ2-1; D is unclear. V was clipped by 2 bases and J by 6 bases, with 11 bases between them. From germline, CDR1 is LNHDA and CDR2 SQIVND (reference sequence). This CDR3 contains 14 residues. CDR3 region: CASSIQNLGNEQFF. The CDR3 nucleotides read TGTGCCAGTAGTATACAAAACCTCGGCAATGAGCAGTTCTTC.

The genes are TRBV30 and TRBJ2-3, with a possible D match to TRBD2 (7 bases). The V gene lost 2 bases and the J gene lost 1 base, with 19 bases spanning the gap. This CDR3 is built from 17 residues. Looked up from germline, CDR1 is GTSNPN and CDR2 is SVGIG (reference sequence). DNA of the CDR3: TGTGCCTGGAGTTCCCTGAAGGGGGGGTGGGGCACAGATACGCAGTATTTT. As protein: CAWSSLKGGWGTDTQYF.

This clonotype turned up a few times. V gene TRBV3-1 combines with J gene TRBJ2-5; 7 bases match TRBD2. Germline-derived CDR1 and CDR2 are LGHDT and YNNKEL (reference sequence). The CDR3 extends over 16 amino acids. V dropped 4 bases and J dropped 2; count of bases not matched to a gene: 10. DNA of the CDR3: TGTGCCAGCAGCCTGTCCGAAGAGCGGGATCAAGAGACCCAGTACTTC. Amino acids: CASSLSEERDQETQYF.

This clonotype was recorded a few times. The rearrangement uses TRBV12-3 or TRBV12-4 and TRBJ2-7, with TRBD1 identical over 7 bases. The CDR3 covers 15 residues. The junction had 7 bases not matched to a gene; V was cut back by 5 bases and J by 0 bases. The CDR3 is CASSPEDRSSYEQYF. DNA of the CDR3: TGTGCCAGCAGTCCCGAGGACAGGAGCTCCTACGAGCAGTACTTC.

The J gene is TRBJ2-7, the V gene TRBV4-1; D perhaps matches TRBD1 (5 bases). The germline V gene encodes CDR1 MGHRA and CDR2 YSYEKL. The CDR3 totals 13 residues. V lost 0 bases to trimming and J lost 4 bases, with 7 bases between them. CDR3 in DNA: TGCGCCAGCAGCCAAGATCAGGGTTACGAGCAGTACTTC. This translates into CASSQDQGYEQYF.

This chain uses TRBV20-1 with TRBJ2-1; no definite D call. From germline, CDR1 is DFQATT and CDR2 SNEGSKA (reference sequence). This CDR3 is built from 12 residues. CDR3 DNA: TGCCCCTTATCCTGTTCTCACAATGAGCAGTTCTTC. It translates to CPLSCSHNEQFF.